This entry features one T cell receptor beta chain sequence. V shed 4 bases and J shed 5 bases, with 14 bases lying between them. CDR1 is SGHTA, CDR2 FQGNSA, per germline. The CDR3 has 14 residues. Libraries were prepared by immunoSEQ multiplex PCR; TCRdb keeps only in-frame clonotypes and omits some of them. Among 4,000 to 5,500 clones listed, about 30% were seen once. The culture paired about 200,000 irradiated violet-dye-labeled stimulators with about 200,000 CFSE-labeled responders. This entry comes from a study of graft-versus-host responses after intestinal transplantation. Across the study: Transplantation in recipients was multivisceral, liver-intestinal, or isolated intestinal. Tacrolimus and steroids were given for two to three years to all recipients after anti-thymocyte globulin induction.

Findings and limits, study-wide: GvH clones were identified in recipient marrow, with some first appearing in ileum or blood. Allografts carried high graft-versus-host to host-versus-graft clonal ratios in patients having graft-donor T cell macrochimerism.

The sample consisted of alloreactive CD8+ T cells from a mixed lymphocyte reaction culture, taken before transplantation. As for subset: CFSE-low proliferating T cells sorted from roughly six-day pre-transplant mixed lymphocyte reaction (GvH or HvG direction). The chain is built from TRBV7-2 and TRBJ1-1; no reliable D call. This receptor was identified in a human patient who was an organ donor for intestinal transplantation. The DNA for the CDR3 is TGTGCCAGCAGCTCCAGCCGGGGTGGAACTGAAGCTTTCTTT. It codes for CASSSSRGGTEAFF.